The source of this T cell receptor (beta chain) is a study of PD-1 blockade in classical Hodgkin lymphoma. Study-wide context: Intravenous nivolumab at 3 mg/kg was given to patients every 2 weeks. Overall study findings and caveats: Before treatment, TCR diversity in newly diagnosed patients was reportedly lower than in healthy donors.

Every single patient, without exception, relapsed after autologous stem cell transplantation, and brentuximab vedotin exposure varied. This clone has a single count. Its target is unknown. Germline CDR1 reads LNHNV; CDR2 reads YYDKDF (reference sequence). CDR3 length: 16 residues. The V segment lost 6 bases and the J segment 5 bases; nucleotides outside the gene matches: 12. Profiling relied on immunoSEQ multiplex PCR, and the TCRdb table lists in-frame clones only, not all of them. This table has tens of thousands of clones, about 92% appearing once. The rearrangement links TRBV15 to TRBJ1-2, with 10 bases lining up with TRBD1. The receptor's source is a human donor with classical Hodgkin lymphoma. This sample comprised peripheral blood mononuclear cells (PBMCs), obtained at baseline. CDR3 amino acids: CATSDGTGALPYGYTF. Here the CDR3 DNA reads TGTGCCACCAGTGACGGGACAGGGGCCCTACCGTATGGCTACACCTTC.